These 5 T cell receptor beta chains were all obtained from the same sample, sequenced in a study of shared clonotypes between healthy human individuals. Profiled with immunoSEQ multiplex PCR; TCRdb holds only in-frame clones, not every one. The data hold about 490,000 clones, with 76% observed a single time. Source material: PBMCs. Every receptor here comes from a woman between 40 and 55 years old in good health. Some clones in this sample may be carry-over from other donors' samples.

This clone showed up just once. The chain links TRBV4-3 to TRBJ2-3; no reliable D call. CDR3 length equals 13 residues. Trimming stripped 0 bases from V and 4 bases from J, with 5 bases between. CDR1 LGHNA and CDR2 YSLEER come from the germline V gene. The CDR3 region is CASSQDPADTQYF. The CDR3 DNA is TGCGCCAGCAGCCAAGATCCCGCAGATACGCAGTATTTT.

CDR3 in DNA: TGTGCCAGCTCACCAACCGGGACAGGAGACTACGAGCAGTACTTC. Amino acid sequence: CASSPTGTGDYEQYF. The chain joins TRBV18 to TRBJ2-7, with 8 bases aligning to TRBD1. Germline-derived CDR1 and CDR2 are KGHSH and LQKENI. This CDR3 has 15 residues. The V gene end was trimmed by 2 bases and the J gene end by 3 bases; junction bases not matched to a gene: 6. Variable domain in full (rest from reference TRBV18 and TRBJ2-7): NAGVMQNPRHLVRRRGQEARLRCSPMKGHSHVYWYRQLPEEGLKFMVYLQKENIIDESGMPKERFSAEFPKEGPSILRIQQVVRGDSAAYFCASSPTGTGDYEQYFGPGTRLTVT.

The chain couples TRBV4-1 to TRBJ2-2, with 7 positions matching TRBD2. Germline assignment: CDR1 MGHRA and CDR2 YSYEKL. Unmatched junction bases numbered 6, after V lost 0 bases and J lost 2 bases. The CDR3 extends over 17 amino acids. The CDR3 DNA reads TGCGCCAGCAGCCAAGAGTTCCTAGCGGAAAACACCGGGGAGCTGTTTTTT. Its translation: CASSQEFLAENTGELFF.

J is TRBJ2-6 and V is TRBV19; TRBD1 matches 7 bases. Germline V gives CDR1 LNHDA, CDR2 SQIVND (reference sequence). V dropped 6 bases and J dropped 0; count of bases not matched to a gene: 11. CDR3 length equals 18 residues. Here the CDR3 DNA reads TGTGCCAGTAGCCTGACAGGGAATGCTCTCTCTGGGGCCAACGTCCTGACTTTC. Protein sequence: CASSLTGNALSGANVLTF.

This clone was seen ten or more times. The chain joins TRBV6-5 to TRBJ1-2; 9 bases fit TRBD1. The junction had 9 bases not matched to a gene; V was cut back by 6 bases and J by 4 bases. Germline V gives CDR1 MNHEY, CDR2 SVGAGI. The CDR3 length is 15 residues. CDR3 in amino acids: CASRAGQGGGYGYTF. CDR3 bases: TGTGCCAGCAGAGCGGGACAGGGAGGTGGCTATGGCTACACCTTC.